This TCR beta chain came from a study of blood T cell repertoires in COVID-19 (dated by TCRdb to the early 2020s). With respect to the entire study: Collaborator samples came from the United States, Italy and Spain and covered acute and convalescent phases of COVID-19. The material from the prospective study consisted of cDNA or gDNA derived from T cells, B-cell-depleted T cells, or PBMCs. The dataset comprised deeply sampled blood TCRbeta repertoires from subjects exposed to, actively infected with, or recovered from COVID-19. The repertoires were made available in a free public database intended to serve as a resource for research on the immune response to SARS-CoV-2. The samples were drawn from two sources: the first 160 participants of the ongoing ImmuneRACE study, and approximately 1,300 subjects contributed by 6 global collaborators. The sample metadata nearly always contained a de-identified subject ID, COVID-19 status, age in years and sex. Where available, HLA class I and class II types were obtained from metadata supplied by the sample provider rather than from assay-based typing.

Including cysteine and phenylalanine, the CDR3 has 17 amino acids. The sequence is cut down to CDR3 DNA, 51 bases in frame from base 1. At the junction V is shortened by 3 bases and J by 9 bases; bases outside the gene matches: 15. According to the germline V gene (reference sequence), CDR1 reads LGHDT and CDR2 reads YNNKEL. Collaborating institutions collected whole blood in K2EDTA tubes following their own protocols. For TCRbeta analysis, collaborator samples were shipped as frozen whole blood, as isolated PBMCs, or as DNA extracted from either sample type. TCRbeta CDR3 regions were amplified from genomic DNA by means of the immunoSEQ Assay, a bias-controlled multiplex PCR. The source study handled its data this way. The number of nucleated cells in each sample was estimated by amplification of reference gene primers within the assay. To quantify the absolute abundance of each unique TCRbeta CDR3 rearrangement, sequence reads were collapsed and filtered. For each sample, productive Simpson clonality was calculated as the square root of Simpson's diversity index across productive rearrangements. TCRdb stores this immuneACCESS table with in-frame sequences only. Part of the clones is absent; in the studies checked, under half of the shortfall reflects unresolved V genes, and no reason is known for the rest. V and J calls and clone size follow that table, whereas D and trimming were derived from the DNA. Within this sample are 45,000 to 55,000 clones, with approximately 90% of them counted one time only. The ten largest clonotypes hold about 8.6% of the sample.

This clone is a singleton in its sample. Which antigen it targets is not known. No much larger clone is present one base from it, and per-base qualities are unavailable. Other DNA sequences of this sample code for an identical CDR3. What the study reported, not specific to this receptor: How much clinical and demographic metadata was included differed by source and by participant, and the metadata was provided uncurated.

This sequence was found in a woman in her thirties or forties with active COVID-19. The chain is encoded by TRBV3-1 (or the pseudogene TRBV3-2) joined to TRBJ2-1; the junction holds 9 bases that match TRBD2. Sequencing used peripheral blood. For the CDR3, the sequence is CASSQEIPLAGVAEQFF. The bases read TGTGCCAGCAGCCAGGAGATCCCATTAGCGGGAGTGGCTGAGCAGTTCTTC.